This TCR beta chain was sequenced for a study of CD8+ T cells in alopecia areata (dated by TCRdb to about 2018). Regarding the study in general: Treated patients were enrolled in an open-label pilot trial of oral tofacitinib, 5 to 10 mg twice daily, for moderate-to-severe alopecia areata. Tofacitinib was given for 6 to 18 months, followed by 6 months of follow-up off drug to assess delayed response and recurrence. For the treated patients, the SALT score, which quantifies what percentage of scalp surface area is affected, served as the measure of disease severity. In both human patients and the C3H/HeJ mouse model, the study applied high-throughput TCRbeta sequencing to look at T cell clonal expansion in alopecia areata. In humans, TCRbeta sequencing was performed on scalp tissue and on sorted CD4+ and CD8+ peripheral blood T cells from healthy controls and from patients with patchy or totalis/universalis alopecia areata. Tofacitinib-treated patients had biopsies at baseline and at 4 and 24 weeks of treatment, with a later scalp biopsy in several patients. Scalp clonality was compared across normal scalp (n=4), patchy alopecia areata scalp (n=8), and alopecia totalis/universalis scalp (n=8). RNA came from the PAXgene miRNA kit for fixed scalp, the miRNeasy kit for PBMCs, and the RNeasy kit for mouse skin. TCRbeta CDR3 regions were amplified by immunoSEQ multiplex PCR with 35 Vbeta forward and 13 Jbeta reverse primers.

Note on this clone: Its binding antigen is unknown. Within one base of it there is no much larger clone, and no base qualities were kept.

Library method: the immunoSEQ multiplex PCR assay. To provide template for TCR sequencing, every sample had RNA extracted and reverse transcribed into cDNA. SuperScript III was used to make first-strand cDNA, primed with a 2:1 mix of oligo-dT and random hexamers. Amplification bias was assessed with a synthetic immune receptor repertoire, and residual bias was removed computationally. For the original study's pipeline: Raw reads were preprocessed to remove errors, and CDR3 was defined according to IMGT conventions as the region from the conserved cysteine to phenylalanine. Clonality was calculated as 1 minus Shannon entropy normalized by log2 of the number of productive unique TCRs. Whether each scalp clone was CD4 or CD8 was inferred by checking scalp TCRbeta sequences against the CD4 and CD8 repertoires from sorted blood. TCRdb re-hosts the immuneACCESS table, in-frame sequences only. Its copies lack some clones; in the studies checked, an unresolved V gene accounts for under half of them, and the cause for the rest is not known. D and trimming were read from the DNA, whereas the V and J calls and clone size are those reported in that table. This sample lists around 200,000 clones; about three fifths were detected once. 4% to 5% of the sample is in the top ten clones.

The meaning of the sample's time point label: approximately 4 weeks on oral tofacitinib. The sample's treatment or condition label, in plain terms: oral pan-JAK inhibitor, 5-10 mg twice daily. Peripheral blood and lesional scalp punch biopsies were obtained from patients with alopecia areata. PBMCs were separated by density centrifugation and stained for CD3, CD4 and CD8, after which CD4+ and CD8+ T cells were sorted on a FACSAria. Findings and caveats that apply to the study as a whole: Because the treated cohort was small and had just a single nonresponder, larger studies are needed to establish links between baseline CD8+ expansion and response. Scalp TCR repertoire analysis is complicated because resident alphabeta T cells in normal human skin are also sequenced, whereas mouse skin is dominated by gammadelta T cells. Compared with mice, TCR sequences shared between patients were less clear, possibly partly because of HLA diversity across the patient population. Lesional scalp, especially in alopecia totalis/universalis, showed higher clonality and more expanded CD8+ clones than normal scalp, suggesting antigenic drive. During tofacitinib treatment, many expanded lesional clones remained in scalp and blood, and this persistence may partly explain relapse after treatment is stopped. Tofacitinib significantly lowered scalp clonality and the number of expanded CD8+ clones among the top 100 scalp clones.

Sequenced material: CD4+ T cells sorted from blood, taken at week 4, from a patient treated with tofacitinib. This TCR derives from a human donor with alopecia areata.

The bases are TGCGCCAGCAGCTTGGAAGGGCAGGGGACCAAAAACATTCAGTACTTC. Its product reads: CASSLEGQGTKNIQYF. The chain uses TRBV5-1 and TRBJ2-4; TRBD1 is perhaps the D gene, given 6 matching bases. From the germline V gene, CDR1 is SGHRS and CDR2 is YFSETQ. CDR3 length: 16 amino acids, cysteine to phenylalanine. The entry retains the CDR3 DNA only, 48 bases that are in frame from base 1. A distance of 12 bases separates the germline ends of V and J, which lose 0 bases and 2 bases respectively.